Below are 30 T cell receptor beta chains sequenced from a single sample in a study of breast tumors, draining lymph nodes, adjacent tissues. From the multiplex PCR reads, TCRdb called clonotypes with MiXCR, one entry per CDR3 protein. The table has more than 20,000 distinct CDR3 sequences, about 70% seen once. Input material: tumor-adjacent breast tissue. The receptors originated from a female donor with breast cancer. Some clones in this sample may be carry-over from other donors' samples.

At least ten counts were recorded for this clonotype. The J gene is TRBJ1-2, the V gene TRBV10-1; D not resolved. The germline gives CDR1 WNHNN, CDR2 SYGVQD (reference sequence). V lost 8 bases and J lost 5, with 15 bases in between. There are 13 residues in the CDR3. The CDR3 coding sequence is TGCGCCAGCTCCCTACCCCCATGGTATGGCTACACCTTC. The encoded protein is CASSLPPWYGYTF.

In DNA form, the CDR3 reads TGTGCCAGCAGCCAGAGGGGCAGGGGCCTTTACGAGCAGTACTTC. Encoded protein: CASSQRGRGLYEQYF. The chain carries TRBV7-8 and TRBJ2-7; weak D call: TRBD1 (6 bases). The germline gives CDR1 SGHVS, CDR2 FQNEAQ. The CDR3 is made up of 15 amino acids. V gave up 5 bases and J gave up 4 bases, with 18 bases separating them.

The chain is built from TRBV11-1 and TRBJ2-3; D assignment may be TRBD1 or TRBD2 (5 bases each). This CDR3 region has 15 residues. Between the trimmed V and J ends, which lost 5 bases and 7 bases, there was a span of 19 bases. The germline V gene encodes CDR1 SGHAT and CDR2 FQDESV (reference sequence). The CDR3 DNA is TGTGCCAGCAGCCCCGAGGGGCTCTGGGAAAATACGCAGTATTTT. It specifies CASSPEGLWENTQYF.

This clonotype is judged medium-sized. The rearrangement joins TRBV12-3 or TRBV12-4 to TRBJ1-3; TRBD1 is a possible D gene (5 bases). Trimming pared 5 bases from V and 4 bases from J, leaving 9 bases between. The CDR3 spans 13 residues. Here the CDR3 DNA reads TGTGCCAGCAGTAAAGGGGCCGGAAACACCATATATTTT. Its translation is CASSKGAGNTIYF.

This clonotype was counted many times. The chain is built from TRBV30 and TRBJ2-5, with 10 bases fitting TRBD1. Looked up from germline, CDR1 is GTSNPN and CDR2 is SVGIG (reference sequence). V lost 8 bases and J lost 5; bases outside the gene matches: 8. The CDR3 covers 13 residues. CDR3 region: CASRGQGRETQYF. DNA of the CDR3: TGTGCCAGTCGGGGACAGGGGAGGGAGACCCAGTACTTC.

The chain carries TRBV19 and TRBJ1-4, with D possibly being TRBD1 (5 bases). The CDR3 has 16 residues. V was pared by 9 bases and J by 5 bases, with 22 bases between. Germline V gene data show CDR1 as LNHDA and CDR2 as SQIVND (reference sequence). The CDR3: CASQGGWRGNNEKLFF. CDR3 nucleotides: TGTGCCAGCCAGGGAGGTTGGCGCGGAAACAATGAAAAACTGTTTTTT.

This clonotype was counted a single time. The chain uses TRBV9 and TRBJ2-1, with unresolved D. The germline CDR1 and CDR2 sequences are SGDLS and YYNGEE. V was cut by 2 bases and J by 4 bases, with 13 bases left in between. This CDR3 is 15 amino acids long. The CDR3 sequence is CASSVSEGRYNEQFF. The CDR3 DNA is TGTGCCAGCAGCGTTTCCGAAGGACGTTACAATGAGCAGTTCTTC.

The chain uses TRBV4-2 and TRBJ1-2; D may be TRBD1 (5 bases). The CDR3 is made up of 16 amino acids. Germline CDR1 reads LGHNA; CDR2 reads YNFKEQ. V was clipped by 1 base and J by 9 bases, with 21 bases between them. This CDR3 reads CASSQGTRSPGISYTF. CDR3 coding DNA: TGTGCCAGCAGCCAAGGGACAAGATCACCTGGAATCAGCTACACCTTC.

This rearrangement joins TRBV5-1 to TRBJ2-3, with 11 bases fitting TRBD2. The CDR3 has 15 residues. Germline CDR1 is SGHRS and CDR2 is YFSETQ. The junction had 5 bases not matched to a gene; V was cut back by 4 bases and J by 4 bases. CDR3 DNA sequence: TGCGCCAGCAGCCTTTCTAGCGGGGGGCCAGATACGCAGTATTTT. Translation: CASSLSSGGPDTQYF.

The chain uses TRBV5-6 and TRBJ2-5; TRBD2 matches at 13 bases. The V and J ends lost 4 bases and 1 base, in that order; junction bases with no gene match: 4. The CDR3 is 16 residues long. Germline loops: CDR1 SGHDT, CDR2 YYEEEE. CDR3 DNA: TGTGCCAGCAGCGCGGGACTAGCGGGAATCCAAGAGACCCAGTACTTC. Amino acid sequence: CASSAGLAGIQETQYF.

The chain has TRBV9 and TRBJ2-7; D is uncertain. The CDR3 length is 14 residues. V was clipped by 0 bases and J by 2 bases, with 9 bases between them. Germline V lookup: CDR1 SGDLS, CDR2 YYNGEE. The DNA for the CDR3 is TGTGCCAGCAGCGTAGCTCGGCGAACCTACGAGCAGTACTTC. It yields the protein CASSVARRTYEQYF.

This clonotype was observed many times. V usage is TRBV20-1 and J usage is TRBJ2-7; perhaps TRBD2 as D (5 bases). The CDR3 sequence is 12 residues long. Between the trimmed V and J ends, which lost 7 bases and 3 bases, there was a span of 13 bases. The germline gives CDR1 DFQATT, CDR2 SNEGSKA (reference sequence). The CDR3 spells CSGGAYDYEQYF. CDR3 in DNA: TGCAGTGGGGGAGCATACGACTACGAGCAGTACTTC.

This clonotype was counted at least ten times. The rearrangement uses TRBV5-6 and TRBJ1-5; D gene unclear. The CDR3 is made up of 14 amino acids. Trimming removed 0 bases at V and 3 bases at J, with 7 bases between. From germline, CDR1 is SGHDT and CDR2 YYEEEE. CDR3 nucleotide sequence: TGTGCCAGCAGCTTGGGCAGGATCAATCAGCCCCAGCATTTT. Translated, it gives CASSLGRINQPQHF.

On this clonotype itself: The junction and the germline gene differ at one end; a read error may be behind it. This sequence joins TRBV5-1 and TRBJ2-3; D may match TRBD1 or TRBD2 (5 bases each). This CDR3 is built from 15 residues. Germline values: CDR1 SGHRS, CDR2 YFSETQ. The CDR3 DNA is TGCGTCAGCAGCCCCACCGGACGGGGCGTAGATACGCAGTATTTT. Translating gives CVSSPTGRGVDTQYF.

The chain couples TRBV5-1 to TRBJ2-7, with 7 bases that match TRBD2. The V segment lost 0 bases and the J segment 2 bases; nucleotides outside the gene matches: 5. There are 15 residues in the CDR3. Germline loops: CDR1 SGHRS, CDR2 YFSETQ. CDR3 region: CASSLDAGAAYEQYF. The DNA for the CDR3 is TGCGCCAGCAGCTTGGATGCGGGAGCGGCCTACGAGCAGTACTTC. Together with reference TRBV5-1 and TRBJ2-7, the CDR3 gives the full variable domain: KAGVTQTPRYLIKTRGQQVTLSCSPISGHRSVSWYQQTPGQGLQFLFEYFSETQRNKGNFPGRFSGRQFSNSRSEMNVSTLELGDSALYLCASSLDAGAAYEQYFGPGTRLTVT.

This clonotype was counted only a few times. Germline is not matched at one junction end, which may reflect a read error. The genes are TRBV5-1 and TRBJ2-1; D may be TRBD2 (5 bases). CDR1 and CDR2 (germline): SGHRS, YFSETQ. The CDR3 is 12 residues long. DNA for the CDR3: TGTGCCAGCAGTCTTGGGAGCGATGAGCAGTTCTTC. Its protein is CASSLGSDEQFF.

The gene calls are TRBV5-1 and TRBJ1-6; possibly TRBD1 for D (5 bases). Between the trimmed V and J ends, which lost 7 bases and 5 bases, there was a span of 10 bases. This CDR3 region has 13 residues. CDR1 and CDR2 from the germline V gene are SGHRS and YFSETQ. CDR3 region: CASRAQDNSPLHF. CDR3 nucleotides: TGCGCCAGCCGGGCACAGGATAATTCACCCCTCCACTTT.

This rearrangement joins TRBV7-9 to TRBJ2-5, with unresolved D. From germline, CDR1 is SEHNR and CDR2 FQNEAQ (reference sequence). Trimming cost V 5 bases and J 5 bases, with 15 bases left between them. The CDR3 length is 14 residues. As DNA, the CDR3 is TGTGCCAGCAGCCCGACCGGCGAGTGGGAGACCCAGTACTTC. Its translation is CASSPTGEWETQYF. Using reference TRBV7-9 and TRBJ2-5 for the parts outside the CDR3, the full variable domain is DTGVSQNPRHKITKRGQNVTFRCDPISEHNRLYWYRQTLGQGPEFLTYFQNEAQLEKSRLLSDRFSAERPKGSFSTLEIQRTEQGDSAMYLCASSPTGEWETQYFGPGTRLLVL.

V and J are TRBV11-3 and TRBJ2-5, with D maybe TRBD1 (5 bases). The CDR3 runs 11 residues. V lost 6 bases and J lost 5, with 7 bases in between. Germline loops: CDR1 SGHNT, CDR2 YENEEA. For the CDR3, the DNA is TGTGCCAGCAGGAAGGGGGAGACCCAGTACTTC. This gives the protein CASRKGETQYF.

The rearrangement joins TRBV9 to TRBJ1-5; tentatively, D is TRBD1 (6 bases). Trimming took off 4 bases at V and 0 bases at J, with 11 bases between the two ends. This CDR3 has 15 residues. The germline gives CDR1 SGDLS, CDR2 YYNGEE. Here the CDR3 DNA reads TGTGCCAGCAGCCCAGAAGGGGGTAGCAATCAGCCCCAGCATTTT. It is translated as CASSPEGGSNQPQHF. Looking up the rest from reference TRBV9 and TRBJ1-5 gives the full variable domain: DSGVTQTPKHLITATGQRVTLRCSPRSGDLSVYWYQQSLDQGLQFLIQYYNGEERAKGNILERFSAQQFPDLHSELNLSSLELGDSALYFCASSPEGGSNQPQHFGDGTRLSIL.

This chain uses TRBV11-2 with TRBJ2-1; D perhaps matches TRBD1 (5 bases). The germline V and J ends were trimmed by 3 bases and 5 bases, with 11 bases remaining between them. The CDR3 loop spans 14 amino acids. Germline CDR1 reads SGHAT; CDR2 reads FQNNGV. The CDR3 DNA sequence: TGTGCCAGCAGCTTCACAGGACGGGACAATGAGCAGTTCTTC. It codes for CASSFTGRDNEQFF.

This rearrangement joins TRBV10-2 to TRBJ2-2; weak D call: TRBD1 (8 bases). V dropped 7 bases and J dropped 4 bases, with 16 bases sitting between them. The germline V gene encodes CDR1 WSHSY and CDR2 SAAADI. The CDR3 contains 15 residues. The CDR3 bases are TGCGCCAGCACTTTCACAGGGGGGGTCACCGGGGAGCTGTTTTTT. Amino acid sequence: CASTFTGGVTGELFF.

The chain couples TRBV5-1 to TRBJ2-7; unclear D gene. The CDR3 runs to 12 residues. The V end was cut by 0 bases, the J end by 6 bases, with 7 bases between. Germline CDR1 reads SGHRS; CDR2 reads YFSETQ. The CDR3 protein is CASSLDRSEQYF. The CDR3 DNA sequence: TGCGCCAGCAGCTTGGATCGCTCCGAGCAGTACTTC.

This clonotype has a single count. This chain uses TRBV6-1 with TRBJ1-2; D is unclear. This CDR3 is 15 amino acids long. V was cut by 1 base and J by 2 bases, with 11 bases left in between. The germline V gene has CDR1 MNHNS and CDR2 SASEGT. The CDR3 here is CASSEVASVNYGYTF. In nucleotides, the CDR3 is TGTGCCAGCAGTGAAGTAGCCTCAGTGAACTATGGCTACACCTTC.

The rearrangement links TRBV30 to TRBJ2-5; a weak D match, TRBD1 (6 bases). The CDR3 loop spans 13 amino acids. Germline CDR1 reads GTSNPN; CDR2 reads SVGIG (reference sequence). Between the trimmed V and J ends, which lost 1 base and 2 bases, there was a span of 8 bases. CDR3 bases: TGTGCCTGGAGTGGGGACACTCAAGAGACCCAGTACTTC. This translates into CAWSGDTQETQYF.

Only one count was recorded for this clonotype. The CDR3 sequence is CASSFQNYGYTF. In nucleotides, the CDR3 is TGTGCCAGCAGCTTCCAGAACTATGGCTACACCTTC. The genes are TRBV5-5 and TRBJ1-2; D remains unclear. V was shortened by 2 bases and J by 2 bases, with 4 bases between the two germline ends. CDR1 is SGHKS, CDR2 YYEKEE, per germline (reference sequence). The CDR3 consists of 12 residues.

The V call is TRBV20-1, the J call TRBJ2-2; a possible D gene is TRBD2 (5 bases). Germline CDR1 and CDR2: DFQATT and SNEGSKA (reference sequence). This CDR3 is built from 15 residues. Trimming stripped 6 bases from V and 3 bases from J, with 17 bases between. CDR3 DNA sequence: TGCAGTGCGTCCCGAGGGAAAGTGGACACCGGGGAGCTGTTTTTT. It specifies CSASRGKVDTGELFF.

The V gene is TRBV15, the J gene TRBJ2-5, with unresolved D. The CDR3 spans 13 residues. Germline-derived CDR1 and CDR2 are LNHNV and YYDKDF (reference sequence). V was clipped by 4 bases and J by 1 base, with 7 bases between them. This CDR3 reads CATSIGSQETQYF. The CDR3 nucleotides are TGTGCCACCAGCATCGGATCCCAAGAGACCCAGTACTTC.

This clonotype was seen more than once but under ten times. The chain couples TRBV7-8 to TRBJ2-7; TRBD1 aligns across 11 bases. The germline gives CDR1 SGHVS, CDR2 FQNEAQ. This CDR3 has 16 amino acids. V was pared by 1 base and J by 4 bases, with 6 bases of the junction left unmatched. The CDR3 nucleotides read TGTGCCAGCAGCTTAGAGGCTCGGGACAGGGGGTACGAGCAGTACTTC. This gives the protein CASSLEARDRGYEQYF.

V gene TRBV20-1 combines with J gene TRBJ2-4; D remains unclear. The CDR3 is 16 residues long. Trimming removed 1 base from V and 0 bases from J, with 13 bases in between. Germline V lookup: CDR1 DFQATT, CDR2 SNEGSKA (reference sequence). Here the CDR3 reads CSARGVEGLAKNIQYF. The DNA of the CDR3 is TGCAGTGCTAGAGGGGTGGAAGGTTTAGCCAAAAACATTCAGTACTTC.